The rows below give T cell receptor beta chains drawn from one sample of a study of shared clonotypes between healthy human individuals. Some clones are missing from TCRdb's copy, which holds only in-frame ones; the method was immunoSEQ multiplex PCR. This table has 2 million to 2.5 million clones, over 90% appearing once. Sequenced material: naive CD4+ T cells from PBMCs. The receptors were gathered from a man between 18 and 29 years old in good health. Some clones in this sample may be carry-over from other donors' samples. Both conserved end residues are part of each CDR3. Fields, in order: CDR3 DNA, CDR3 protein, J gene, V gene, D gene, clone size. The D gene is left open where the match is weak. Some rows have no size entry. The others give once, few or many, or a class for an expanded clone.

DNA: TGTGCCAGCTCCGAGGTAGCGGCTCGGGAGACCCAGTACTTC; CDR3: CASSEVAARETQYF; J: TRBJ2-5; V: TRBV7-9; D: NA; size: NA
DNA: TGTGCCACCAGCAGACGGGACCTTGGGCATTCACCCCTCCACTTT; CDR3: CATSRRDLGHSPLHF; J: TRBJ1-6; V: TRBV15; D: NA; size: NA
DNA: TGTGCCAGCAGCTTAAGGTCAGGGGGCGTCTACGAGCAGTACTTC; CDR3: CASSLRSGGVYEQYF; J: TRBJ2-7; V: TRBV7-9; D: TRBD1; size: once
DNA: TGCGCCAGCAGCCAAGTTATGAGACAGGGTAGCTACGAGCAGTACTTC; CDR3: CASSQVMRQGSYEQYF; J: TRBJ2-7; V: TRBV4-1; D: TRBD1; size: NA
DNA: TGTGCCAGCAGCTTAGGGAGTGGGAGCAATCAGCCCCAGCATTTT; CDR3: CASSLGSGSNQPQHF; J: TRBJ1-5; V: TRBV7-9; D: NA; size: once
DNA: TGTGCCAGCAGCTTAGCGCCTCCCTCGTGGATTCAGTACTTC; CDR3: CASSLAPPSWIQYF; J: TRBJ2-4; V: TRBV7-9; D: NA; size: NA
DNA: TGTGCCTGGAGTGTACTAGGGACCCTTCGCGATGGCTACACCTTC; CDR3: CAWSVLGTLRDGYTF; J: TRBJ1-2; V: TRBV30; D: NA; size: once
DNA: TGTGCCAGCAGGCCCTCACGCGAAGAAGGCTACACCTTC; CDR3: CASRPSREEGYTF; J: TRBJ1-2; V: TRBV6-6; D: NA; size: NA
DNA: TGTGCCAGCAGCGGACGGCAAAGCTGGGGGTTCTTC; CDR3: CASSGRQSWGFF; J: TRBJ2-1; V: TRBV28; D: NA; size: NA
DNA: TGTGCCAGCAGCCCCCGACTAGCGACCTACAATGAGCAGTTCTTC; CDR3: CASSPRLATYNEQFF; J: TRBJ2-1; V: TRBV7-8; D: TRBD2; size: NA
DNA: TGCGCCAGCAGTCAGGGATGGGATTCACCCCTCCACTTT; CDR3: CASSQGWDSPLHF; J: TRBJ1-6; V: TRBV10-1; D: NA; size: NA
DNA: TGTGCCAGCAGCTTAGAGGGACACCTCACTGAAGCTTTCTTT; CDR3: CASSLEGHLTEAFF; J: TRBJ1-1; V: TRBV7-2; D: NA; size: NA
DNA: TGCGCCAGCAGCTTGGGGTCAGGGGGAGGCGAGACCCAGTACTTC; CDR3: CASSLGSGGGETQYF; J: TRBJ2-5; V: TRBV5-1; D: NA; size: NA
DNA: TGTGCCAGCAGCTTAGTCCCGCCTGACGGCACAGATACGCAGTATTTT; CDR3: CASSLVPPDGTDTQYF; J: TRBJ2-3; V: TRBV7-8; D: NA; size: NA
DNA: TGTGCCAGCAGTTTATTCCTGGGGCTAGCGGGAGTTAGCTACGAGCAGTACTTC; CDR3: CASSLFLGLAGVSYEQYF; J: TRBJ2-7; V: TRBV28; D: TRBD2; size: NA
DNA: TGTGCCAGCAGAAAGGGTGCGGGAGGGTCCTACAATGAGCAGTTCTTC; CDR3: CASRKGAGGSYNEQFF; J: TRBJ2-1; V: TRBV7-3; D: TRBD2; size: NA
DNA: TGTGCCAGCAGCTATGGGGAGTTGATTGAGCAGTTCTTC; CDR3: CASSYGELIEQFF; J: TRBJ2-1; V: TRBV11-3; D: NA; size: NA
DNA: TGCGCCAGCAGCTTACCCCGGGCGGGGGACTCCTACAATGAGCAGTTCTTC; CDR3: CASSLPRAGDSYNEQFF; J: TRBJ2-1; V: TRBV5-1; D: TRBD2; size: NA
DNA: TGTGCCAGCAGCTTTCAGGGGAATGGCCAGCCCCAGCATTTT; CDR3: CASSFQGNGQPQHF; J: TRBJ1-5; V: TRBV5-6; D: NA; size: NA
DNA: TGTGCCAGCAGCTCCCAGACCAGCGGAGTTTACAATGAGCAGTTCTTC; CDR3: CASSSQTSGVYNEQFF; J: TRBJ2-1; V: TRBV7-8; D: NA; size: NA
DNA: TGTGCCAGCAGCTTAGCGCTTGGCGGGAACACTGAAGCTTTCTTT; CDR3: CASSLALGGNTEAFF; J: TRBJ1-1; V: TRBV7-9; D: NA; size: NA
DNA: TGTGCCAGCAGCTTAGTGAAAGGACAGTCCTACGAGCAGTACTTC; CDR3: CASSLVKGQSYEQYF; J: TRBJ2-7; V: TRBV7-2; D: NA; size: NA
DNA: TGTGCCAGCAGCTTGACTGCAGATACGCAGTATTTT; CDR3: CASSLTADTQYF; J: TRBJ2-3; V: TRBV5-4; D: NA; size: NA
DNA: TGTGCCATCAGTGAGTCCGACAGGCTCAATCAGCCCCAGCATTTT; CDR3: CAISESDRLNQPQHF; J: TRBJ1-5; V: TRBV10-3; D: NA; size: NA
DNA: TGTGCCAGCAGTCCCCCAGCGGCACCCCTCCACTTT; CDR3: CASSPPAAPLHF; J: TRBJ1-6; V: TRBV28; D: NA; size: NA
DNA: TGTGCCAGCAGCCCAGAGAGGCTGGTGGGGACCCAGTACTTC; CDR3: CASSPERLVGTQYF; J: TRBJ2-5; V: TRBV7-2; D: NA; size: NA
DNA: TGCGCCAGCAGCTTGGAGGCCTTTGGCAATGAGCAGTTCTTC; CDR3: CASSLEAFGNEQFF; J: TRBJ2-1; V: TRBV5-1; D: NA; size: NA
DNA: TGTGCCAGCAGCTTAGTCACAGTTAACACTGAAGCTTTCTTT; CDR3: CASSLVTVNTEAFF; J: TRBJ1-1; V: TRBV7-8; D: NA; size: few
DNA: TGTGCCAGCAGCTCCCTAAGGGCTAGCGGGAACGGGTACGAGCAGTACTTC; CDR3: CASSSLRASGNGYEQYF; J: TRBJ2-7; V: TRBV28; D: TRBD2; size: NA
DNA: TGTGCCAGCAGTTACTCGAGGGTTTATGGCTACACCTTC; CDR3: CASSYSRVYGYTF; J: TRBJ1-2; V: TRBV6-7; D: NA; size: NA
DNA: TGTGCCATCAGTGAGCGGACCTACAATGAGCAGTTCTTC; CDR3: CAISERTYNEQFF; J: TRBJ2-1; V: TRBV10-3; D: NA; size: once
DNA: TGTGCCAGCAGCCCCACTAGCGGGATGGCAGATACGCAGTATTTT; CDR3: CASSPTSGMADTQYF; J: TRBJ2-3; V: TRBV9; D: TRBD2; size: NA
DNA: TGTGCCAGCAGGGGGACGGGGCCCTACAATGAGCAGTTCTTC; CDR3: CASRGTGPYNEQFF; J: TRBJ2-1; V: TRBV14; D: NA; size: NA
DNA: TGCAGCGTTGAAGAAATTCTAGAGACAGGGGGCTACGAGCAGTACTTC; CDR3: CSVEEILETGGYEQYF; J: TRBJ2-7; V: TRBV29-1; D: TRBD1; size: NA
DNA: TGTGCCAGCAGCCTCGGGCAGGGGAACTACAATGAGCAGTTCTTC; CDR3: CASSLGQGNYNEQFF; J: TRBJ2-1; V: TRBV7-3; D: NA; size: once
DNA: TGTGCCAGCAGTGCCACTAGCGACCACTATTTT; CDR3: CASSATSDHYF; J: TRBJ2-3; V: TRBV2; D: TRBD2; size: NA